Presented here are 26 T cell receptor beta chains from one specimen sequenced in a study of control samples from healthy donors and cancer patients. Here immunoSEQ multiplex PCR was the method, and the copy in TCRdb shows in-frame clones only, minus some. The sample has about 140,000 clones; 91% are singletons. Sequenced sample: blood. All receptors derive from a man between 18 and 35 years old in good health.

The chain links TRBV5-6 to TRBJ1-1, with D unclear. The germline gives CDR1 SGHDT, CDR2 YYEEEE. V lost 0 bases and J 3 bases, leaving 9 bases between the germline ends. The CDR3 runs 14 residues. CDR3 DNA: TGTGCCAGCAGCTTGGGGGCGCCGGACACTGAAGCTTTCTTT. Protein sequence: CASSLGAPDTEAFF.

The rearrangement joins TRBV18 to TRBJ1-1; 8 bases are shared with TRBD1. The CDR3 has 15 residues. Losses at the gene ends were 2 bases for V and 4 bases for J; bases not matched to a gene: 6. Per germline, CDR1 KGHSH and CDR2 LQKENI. CDR3 in DNA: TGTGCCAGCTCACCAAAAACAGGGGGAGGCACTGAAGCTTTCTTT. This codes for CASSPKTGGGTEAFF.

The genes are TRBV7-2 and TRBJ1-3; TRBD1 might be the D (5 bases). Germline V lookup: CDR1 SGHTA, CDR2 FQGNSA. Trimming took 2 bases from V and 3 from J, leaving 11 bases between them. The CDR3 runs 15 residues. CDR3 sequence (DNA): TGTGCCAGCAGCTTATGGGGGGGTGGTGGAAACACCATATATTTT. This translates into CASSLWGGGGNTIYF. Based on the CDR3 plus reference TRBV7-2 and TRBJ1-3, the full variable domain is GAGVSQSPSNKVTEKGKDVELRCDPISGHTALYWYRQSLGQGLEFLIYFQGNSAPDKSGLPSDRFSAERTGGSVSTLTIQRTQQEDSAVYLCASSLWGGGGNTIYFGEGSWLTVV.

The rearrangement links TRBV10-3 to TRBJ2-2; weak D call: TRBD1 (5 bases). CDR1 and CDR2 from the germline V gene are ENHRY and SYGVKD. Deletions cut 3 bases from V and 3 bases from J, with 8 bases between. This CDR3 spans 14 amino acids. The CDR3 DNA follows: TGTGCCATCAGTGATCAGGGCGACACCGGGGAGCTGTTTTTT. Its protein product is CAISDQGDTGELFF.

The chain couples TRBV6-4 to TRBJ1-1, with D tentatively TRBD1 (6 bases). V was trimmed by 0 bases and J by 1 base, leaving 9 bases between them. Germline V lookup: CDR1 MRHNA, CDR2 SNTAGT. The CDR3 covers 15 residues. This CDR3 is CASSDSSGENTEAFF. The CDR3 bases are TGTGCCAGCAGTGACTCTTCAGGGGAGAACACTGAAGCTTTCTTT.

V and J are TRBV29-1 and TRBJ2-1; 8 bases are shared with TRBD1. Trimming at V came to 1 base and at J to 7 bases, leaving 3 bases not matched to a gene. Germline-derived CDR1 and CDR2 are SQVTM and ANQGSEA. The CDR3 spans 13 residues. For the CDR3, the DNA is TGCAGCGTTGAAGGACAGGGGTATAATGAGCAGTTCTTC. Protein product: CSVEGQGYNEQFF.

The chain couples TRBV29-1 to TRBJ2-2; D is perhaps TRBD1 (5 bases). The V end lost 6 bases, the J end lost 2 bases, and 7 bases lay between the germline ends. Germline CDR1 SQVTM, CDR2 ANQGSEA. This CDR3 spans 12 amino acids. The CDR3 is CSVTVNTGELFF. The CDR3 bases are TGCAGCGTGACAGTTAACACCGGGGAGCTGTTTTTT.

The chain has TRBV28 and TRBJ1-6; the D gene is possibly TRBD1 (6 bases). The germline V gene has CDR1 MDHEN and CDR2 SYDVKM. V lost 5 bases, J lost 7 bases, and 18 bases lay in between. The CDR3 is made up of 16 amino acids. The CDR3: CASSPQRGQGNSPLHF. The DNA for the CDR3 is TGTGCCAGCAGTCCCCAACGAGGGCAGGGGAATTCACCCCTCCACTTT. The variable domain in full, with the rest retrieved from reference TRBV28 and TRBJ1-6, is DVKVTQSSRYLVKRTGEKVFLECVQDMDHENMFWYRQDPGLGLRLIYFSYDVKMKEKGDIPEGYSVSREKKERFSLILESASTNQTSMYLCASSPQRGQGNSPLHFGNGTRLTVT.

The V gene is TRBV6-5, the J gene TRBJ1-1; D not resolved. The CDR3 spans 12 residues. CDR1 MNHEY and CDR2 SVGAGI come from the germline V gene. V shed 7 bases and J shed 1 base, with 7 bases lying between them. The CDR3 bases are TGTGCCAGCACCCTGGGGAACACTGAAGCTTTCTTT. It translates to CASTLGNTEAFF.

The chain is built from TRBV7-8 and TRBJ2-5; D uncertain. V lost 3 bases to trimming and J lost 2 bases, with 7 bases between them. Per the germline V gene, CDR1 is SGHVS and CDR2 is FQNEAQ. The CDR3 spans 13 residues. In nucleotides, the CDR3 is TGTGCCAGCAGCTTCGTAGCACAAGAGACCCAGTACTTC. Protein sequence: CASSFVAQETQYF.

The chain couples TRBV7-6 to TRBJ1-3, with D hard to call. The V end lost 3 bases, the J end lost 0 bases, and 6 bases lay between the germline ends. The germline V gene encodes CDR1 SGHVS and CDR2 FNYEAQ. The CDR3 runs 14 residues. This CDR3 is CASSLWSSGNTIYF. The CDR3 nucleotides are TGTGCCAGCAGCTTGTGGAGCTCTGGAAACACCATATATTTT. Full variable domain (outside the CDR3, taken from reference TRBV7-6 and TRBJ1-3): GAGVSQSPRYKVTKRGQDVALRCDPISGHVSLYWYRQALGQGPEFLTYFNYEAQQDKSGLPNDRFSAERPEGSISTLTIQRTEQRDSAMYRCASSLWSSGNTIYFGEGSWLTVV.

The table lists this clone with a few counts. The genes are TRBV2 and TRBJ1-2, with D uncertain. V dropped 7 bases and J dropped 6 bases, with 15 bases sitting between them. CDR1 is SNHLY, CDR2 FYNNEI, per germline. The CDR3 is made up of 13 amino acids. The chain's CDR3 is CASTFWGGDGYTF. The CDR3 DNA sequence: TGTGCCAGCACCTTCTGGGGTGGAGATGGCTACACCTTC.

The rearrangement uses TRBV7-2 and TRBJ1-5; D unresolved. The CDR3 totals 13 residues. Germline CDR1 SGHTA, CDR2 FQGNSA. V lost 1 base, J lost 4 bases, and 5 bases lay in between. This CDR3 reads CASSLVSNQPQHF. The DNA for the CDR3 is TGTGCCAGCAGCTTAGTTTCTAATCAGCCCCAGCATTTT. Based on the CDR3 plus reference TRBV7-2 and TRBJ1-5, the full variable domain is GAGVSQSPSNKVTEKGKDVELRCDPISGHTALYWYRQSLGQGLEFLIYFQGNSAPDKSGLPSDRFSAERTGGSVSTLTIQRTQQEDSAVYLCASSLVSNQPQHFGDGTRLSIL.

The sample holds one count of this clone. Here the CDR3 DNA reads TGTGCCAGCAGTTCGGCCAGGGGTTATGGCTACACCTTC. Amino acid sequence: CASSSARGYGYTF. V is TRBV12-3 or TRBV12-4 and J is TRBJ1-2; perhaps TRBD1 as D (6 bases). CDR3 length: 13 residues. Trimming removed 4 bases at V and 5 bases at J, with 11 bases between.

The chain employs TRBV7-3 and TRBJ2-1, with D uncertain. Germline V gene lookup returns CDR1 SGHTA and CDR2 FQGTGA. The V gene lost 0 bases and the J gene lost 6 bases, with 6 bases spanning the gap. This CDR3 spans 13 amino acids. CDR3 DNA: TGTGCCAGCAGCTTAACAGGTATCAATGAGCAGTTCTTC. Translating it yields CASSLTGINEQFF.

The chain has TRBV5-1 and TRBJ2-3; 9 nucleotides match TRBD1. The V segment lost 5 bases and the J segment 5 bases; nucleotides outside the gene matches: 12. Germline CDR1 SGHRS, CDR2 YFSETQ. This CDR3 has 16 amino acids. The CDR3 DNA follows: TGCGCCAGCAGGCCTACGGGACAGGGAGGATTAGATACGCAGTATTTT. This codes for CASRPTGQGGLDTQYF. The full variable domain, in which reference TRBV5-1 and TRBJ2-3 provide the parts outside the CDR3, is KAGVTQTPRYLIKTRGQQVTLSCSPISGHRSVSWYQQTPGQGLQFLFEYFSETQRNKGNFPGRFSGRQFSNSRSEMNVSTLELGDSALYLCASRPTGQGGLDTQYFGPGTRLTVL.

The chain has TRBV6-6 and TRBJ1-1; perhaps TRBD1 as D (5 bases). The germline V gene has CDR1 MNHNY and CDR2 SVGAGI (reference sequence). V lost 7 bases and J 5 bases, leaving 17 bases between the germline ends. The CDR3 has 14 amino acids. This CDR3 is CASTRDEGRTEAFF. CDR3 bases: TGTGCCAGCACTCGGGACGAGGGGAGAACTGAAGCTTTCTTT.

This chain links TRBV30 with TRBJ1-1; no definite D call. V was shortened by 0 bases and J by 5 bases, with 4 bases between the two germline ends. The germline V gene encodes CDR1 GTSNPN and CDR2 SVGIG (reference sequence). This CDR3 spans 11 amino acids. This CDR3 is CAWSVWTEAFF. DNA of the CDR3: TGTGCCTGGAGTGTATGGACTGAAGCTTTCTTT.

This chain joins TRBV3-1 (or the pseudogene TRBV3-2) and TRBJ1-2, with a tentative D call TRBD1 (5 bases). V shed 4 bases and J shed 7 bases, with 10 bases lying between them. The CDR3 runs 12 residues. The germline gives CDR1 LGHDT, CDR2 YNNKEL (reference sequence). This chain's CDR3 is CASSPLRGGYTF. The CDR3 region has the DNA TGTGCCAGCAGCCCCCTTAGGGGTGGCTACACCTTC.

In its sample, this clone was seen once. This chain joins TRBV28 and TRBJ2-5; 9 nucleotides align to TRBD1. The J segment lost 5 bases and the V segment lost 5 bases, leaving 6 bases of the junction unmatched. The CDR3 is made up of 14 amino acids. The germline gives CDR1 MDHEN, CDR2 SYDVKM. This CDR3 reads CASSRDRVQETQYF. The CDR3 DNA reads TGTGCCAGCAGTCGGGACAGGGTACAGGAGACCCAGTACTTC.

The chain employs TRBV5-1 and TRBJ2-6; tentatively, D is TRBD1 (6 bases). V lost 0 bases and J 0 bases, leaving 10 bases between the germline ends. The CDR3 runs to 17 residues. CDR1 and CDR2 (germline): SGHRS, YFSETQ. In DNA form, the CDR3 reads TGCGCCAGCAGCTTGGGGACAGAAATCTCTGGGGCCAACGTCCTGACTTTC. Translation: CASSLGTEISGANVLTF.

The chain uses TRBV5-6 and TRBJ2-3, with 7 bases aligning to TRBD1. Germline values: CDR1 SGHDT, CDR2 YYEEEE. This CDR3 region has 16 residues. With V trimmed by 2 bases and J by 2 bases, 8 bases remained unmatched. CDR3 in amino acids: CASSFVRDSYTDTQYF. Here the CDR3 DNA reads TGTGCCAGCAGCTTCGTTCGGGACAGCTACACAGATACGCAGTATTTT.

J is TRBJ2-1 and V is TRBV4-1, with 8 bases lining up with TRBD1. Per the germline V gene, CDR1 is MGHRA and CDR2 is YSYEKL. CDR3 length equals 13 residues. The trim removed 2 bases at V and 14 bases at J, leaving 8 bases unmatched. The CDR3 sequence is CASSQSTDREEFF. The CDR3 bases are TGCGCCAGCAGCCAATCCACGGACAGGGAGGAGTTCTTC.

The rearrangement joins TRBV3-1 (or the pseudogene TRBV3-2) to TRBJ2-7, with TRBD1 matching 9 bases. The CDR3 sequence is 16 residues long. Losses at the gene ends were 6 bases for V and 4 bases for J; bases not matched to a gene: 13. Germline CDR1 is LGHDT and CDR2 is YNNKEL (reference sequence). The CDR3 DNA reads as TGTGCCAGCAGTCAGGCGTTGGGGACAGGGTCGTACGAGCAGTACTTC. It encodes CASSQALGTGSYEQYF.

V usage is TRBV6-5 and J usage is TRBJ1-1, with D perhaps TRBD1 (5 bases). The germline V gene encodes CDR1 MNHEY and CDR2 SVGAGI. The CDR3 has 15 residues. The V end was cut by 2 bases, the J end by 0 bases, with 10 bases between. CDR3 sequence reads: CASSYGGEVNTEAFF. CDR3 bases: TGTGCCAGCAGTTACGGAGGGGAAGTGAACACTGAAGCTTTCTTT.

CDR3 amino acids: CASSLNPGADTQYF. In nucleotides, the CDR3 is TGTGCCAGCAGCTTAAACCCCGGCGCAGATACGCAGTATTTT. The chain recombines TRBV7-9 with TRBJ2-3; D gene unclear. Germline CDR1 and CDR2: SEHNR and FQNEAQ (reference sequence). This CDR3 has 14 amino acids. V shed 2 bases and J shed 4 bases, with 10 bases lying between them.